This T cell receptor beta chain was captured by sequencing in a study of blood T cell repertoires in COVID-19. Study information: COVID-19 samples, acute and convalescent, were from the United States, Italy and Spain. The analysed material was cDNA or gDNA that came from T cells, B-cell-depleted T cells, or PBMCs.

As processed by the authors: For nucleated cells, counts were estimated from reference gene primer amplification. Produced via immunoSEQ multiplex PCR; TCRdb's table is partial and in-frame only. Clone size and the V and J calls come from that table; the DNA yielded D and trimming. The sample lists over 150,000 clones; roughly four fifths were seen once. The CDR3 length is 14 residues. Germline CDR1 is SNHLY and CDR2 is FYNNEI. The V segment lost 8 bases and the J segment 8 bases; nucleotides outside the gene matches: 6. Followed longitudinally, the Seattle patients had been enrolled during active infection.

V usage is TRBV2 and J usage is TRBJ1-6, with 10 bases lining up with TRBD1. This clonotype was obtained from a woman aged 65 to 85 with COVID-19, enrolled during active disease. The sample was peripheral blood. CDR3 protein: CASAPGTGDSPLHF. The CDR3 DNA reads as TGTGCCAGCGCCCCCGGGACAGGGGATTCACCCCTCCACTTT. Combining the CDR3 with reference TRBV2 and TRBJ1-6 gives the whole variable domain EPEVTQTPSHQVTQMGQEVILRCVPISNHLYFYWYRQILGQKVEFLVSFYNNEISEKSEIFDDQFSVERPDGSNFTLKIRSTKLEDSAMYFCASAPGTGDSPLHFGNGTRLTVT.